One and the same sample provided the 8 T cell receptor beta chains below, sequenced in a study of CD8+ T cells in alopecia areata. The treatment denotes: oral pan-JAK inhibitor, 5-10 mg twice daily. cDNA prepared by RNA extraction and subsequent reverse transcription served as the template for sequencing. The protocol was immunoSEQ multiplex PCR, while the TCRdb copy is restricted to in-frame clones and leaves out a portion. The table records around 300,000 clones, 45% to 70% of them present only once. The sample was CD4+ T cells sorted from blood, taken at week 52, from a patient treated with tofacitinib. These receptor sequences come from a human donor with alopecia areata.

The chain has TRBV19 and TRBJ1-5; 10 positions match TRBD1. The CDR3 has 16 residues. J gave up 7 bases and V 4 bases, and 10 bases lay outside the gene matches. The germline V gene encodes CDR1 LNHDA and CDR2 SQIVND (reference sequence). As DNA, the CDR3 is TGTGCCAGTAGTAACCGACAGGGGGCGTCGTGGCAGCCCCAGCATTTT. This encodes CASSNRQGASWQPQHF. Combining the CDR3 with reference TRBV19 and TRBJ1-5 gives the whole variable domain DGGITQSPKYLFRKEGQNVTLSCEQNLNHDAMYWYRQDPGQGLRLIYYSQIVNDFQKGDIAEGYSVSREKKESFPLTVTSAQKNPTAFYLCASSNRQGASWQPQHFGDGTRLSIL.

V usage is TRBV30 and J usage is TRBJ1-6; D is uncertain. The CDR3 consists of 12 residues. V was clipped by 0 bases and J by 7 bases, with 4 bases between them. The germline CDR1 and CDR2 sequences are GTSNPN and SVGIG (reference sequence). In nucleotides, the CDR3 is TGTGCCTGGAGTGTAGCGAATTCACCCCTCCACTTT. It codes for CAWSVANSPLHF. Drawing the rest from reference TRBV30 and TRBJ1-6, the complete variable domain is SQTIHQWPATLVQPVGSPLSLECTVEGTSNPNLYWYRQAAGRGLQLLFYSVGIGQISSEVPQNLSASRPQDRQFILSSKKLLLSDSGFYLCAWSVANSPLHFGNGTRLTVT.

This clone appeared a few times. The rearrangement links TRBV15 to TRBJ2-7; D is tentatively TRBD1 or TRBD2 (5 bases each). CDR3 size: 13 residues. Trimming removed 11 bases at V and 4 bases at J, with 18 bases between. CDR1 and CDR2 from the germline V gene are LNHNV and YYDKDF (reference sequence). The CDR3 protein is CAVENRDGYEQYF. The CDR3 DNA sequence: TGTGCCGTAGAGAACCGGGACGGGTACGAGCAGTACTTC.

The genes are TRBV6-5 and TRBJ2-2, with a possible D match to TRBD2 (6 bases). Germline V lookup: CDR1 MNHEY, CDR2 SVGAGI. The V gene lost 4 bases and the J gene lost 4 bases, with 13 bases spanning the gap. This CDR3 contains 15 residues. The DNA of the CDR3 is TGTGCCAGCAGTTCCCGGGACTTGGGCACCGGGGAGCTGTTTTTT. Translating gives CASSSRDLGTGELFF.

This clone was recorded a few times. The CDR3 sequence is CASSVMGAPGELFF. The DNA of the CDR3 is TGTGCCAGCAGCGTTATGGGGGCTCCCGGGGAGCTGTTTTTT. This chain links TRBV9 with TRBJ2-2, with D perhaps TRBD1 (6 bases). There are 14 residues in the CDR3. Germline assignment: CDR1 SGDLS and CDR2 YYNGEE. V shed 2 bases and J shed 6 bases, with 11 bases lying between them.

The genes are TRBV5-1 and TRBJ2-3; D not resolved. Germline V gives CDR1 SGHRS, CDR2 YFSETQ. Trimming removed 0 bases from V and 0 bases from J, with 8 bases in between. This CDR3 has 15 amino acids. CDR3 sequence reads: CASSLEAVSTDTQYF. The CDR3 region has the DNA TGCGCCAGCAGCTTGGAAGCAGTAAGCACAGATACGCAGTATTTT. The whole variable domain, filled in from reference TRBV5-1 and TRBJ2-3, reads KAGVTQTPRYLIKTRGQQVTLSCSPISGHRSVSWYQQTPGQGLQFLFEYFSETQRNKGNFPGRFSGRQFSNSRSEMNVSTLELGDSALYLCASSLEAVSTDTQYFGPGTRLTVL.

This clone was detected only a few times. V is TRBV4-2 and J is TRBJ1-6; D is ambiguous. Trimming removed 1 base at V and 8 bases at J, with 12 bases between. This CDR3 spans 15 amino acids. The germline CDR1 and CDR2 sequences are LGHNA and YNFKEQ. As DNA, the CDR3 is TGTGCCAGCAGCCAAGTTGGGGTTGGGGATTCACCCCTCCACTTT. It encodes CASSQVGVGDSPLHF.

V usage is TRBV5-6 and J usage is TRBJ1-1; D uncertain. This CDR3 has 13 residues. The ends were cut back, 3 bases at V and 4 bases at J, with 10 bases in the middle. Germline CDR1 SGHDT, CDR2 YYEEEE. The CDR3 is CASSWSLGTEAFF. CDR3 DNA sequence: TGTGCCAGCAGCTGGTCCCTGGGCACTGAAGCTTTCTTT.